The 17 T cell receptor beta chains presented below share a single source sample, sequenced in a study of beta chain features in type 1 diabetes. Study observations and caveats: All four CD4+ subsets from Type 1 diabetes patients carried moderately but significantly shorter TCRB CDR3s.

cDNA synthesis used the whole RNA isolate, giving expressed TCRB sequences. Data came from immunoSEQ multiplex PCR; TCRdb stores just in-frame clones and leaves some out. This sample yields under 130,000 clones, of which 25% to 30% are seen a single time; 0.5% to 0.6% belongs to the top ten. Their specific antigens are unknown. The sequencing input was central memory CD4+ T cells from blood. These receptors were taken from a young woman with type 1 diabetes.

In its sample, this clone was seen a few times. The chain uses TRBV19 and TRBJ1-2; 10 bases are a match to TRBD1. V dropped 5 bases and J dropped 7; count of bases not matched to a gene: 10. The CDR3 is 15 residues long. Germline CDR1 and CDR2: LNHDA and SQIVND (reference sequence). CDR3 protein: CASSVSGQGPIGYTF. The CDR3 DNA reads TGTGCCAGTAGTGTTTCGGGACAGGGGCCAATTGGCTACACCTTC.

This clone was observed a handful of times. The chain employs TRBV11-3 and TRBJ2-3; D is possibly TRBD2 (6 bases). Trimming took 4 bases from V and 0 from J, leaving 11 bases between them. Germline lookup yields CDR1 SGHNT and CDR2 YENEEA. There are 15 residues in the CDR3. CDR3 in amino acids: CASSSSGTSTDTQYF. In nucleotides, the CDR3 is TGTGCCAGCAGCTCGTCAGGGACTAGCACAGATACGCAGTATTTT.

The chain combines TRBV10-1 with TRBJ2-4; the D is unclear. Trimming took 2 bases from V and 0 from J, leaving 5 bases between them. CDR1 is WNHNN and CDR2 is SYGVQD in the germline V gene (reference sequence). The CDR3 extends over 14 amino acids. Here the CDR3 reads CASSENGAKNIQYF. CDR3 DNA sequence: TGCGCCAGCAGTGAGAACGGAGCCAAAAACATTCAGTACTTC.

This clone was seen more than once but under ten times. The chain recombines TRBV30 with TRBJ1-1; 9 bases are shared with TRBD1. The germline V gene encodes CDR1 GTSNPN and CDR2 SVGIG (reference sequence). Trimming took 7 bases from V and 7 from J; bases not matched to a gene: 13. This CDR3 contains 14 residues. The DNA of the CDR3 is TGTGCCTCAGGGGGGGACAGGGTGTCTGGTGAAGCTTTCTTT. The encoded protein is CASGGDRVSGEAFF. Looking up the rest from reference TRBV30 and TRBJ1-1 gives the full variable domain: SQTIHQWPATLVQPVGSPLSLECTVEGTSNPNLYWYRQAAGRGLQLLFYSVGIGQISSEVPQNLSASRPQDRQFILSSKKLLLSDSGFYLCASGGDRVSGEAFFGQGTRLTVV.

This clone has just a few counts. This chain links TRBV14 with TRBJ1-1, with D possibly TRBD1 on 5 matching bases. This CDR3 has 14 amino acids. Germline lookup yields CDR1 SGHDN and CDR2 FVKESK. V dropped 5 bases and J dropped 5 bases, with 15 bases sitting between them. The DNA for the CDR3 is TGTGCCAGCAGCGTGCGCGGGGGAACAACTGAAGCTTTCTTT. This gives the protein CASSVRGGTTEAFF.

The chain carries TRBV7-2 and TRBJ1-3; 7 bases are a match to TRBD1. Germline trimming cut 2 bases from V and 1 base from J; bases unmatched to any gene: 5. This CDR3 is 16 amino acids long. Germline CDR1 is SGHTA and CDR2 is FQGNSA. CDR3 region: CASSLTGVVSGNTIYF. Here the CDR3 DNA reads TGTGCCAGCAGCTTAACAGGGGTGGTGTCTGGAAACACCATATATTTT.

The chain has TRBV5-4 and TRBJ2-4, with D perhaps TRBD2 (5 bases). V was cut by 4 bases and J by 1 base, with 21 bases left in between. The germline V gene has CDR1 SGHNT and CDR2 YYREEE (reference sequence). The length of the CDR3 is 18 residues. The CDR3 nucleotides read TGTGCCAGCAGCCCCGGCCGCGCGAGGAGGTCCGCCAAAAACATTCAGTACTTC. Its translation: CASSPGRARRSAKNIQYF.

The chain is built from TRBV28 and TRBJ2-3, with 11 bases lining up with TRBD1. The CDR3 is 15 amino acids. The J segment lost 3 bases and the V segment lost 6 bases, leaving 5 bases of the junction unmatched. Germline assignment: CDR1 MDHEN and CDR2 SYDVKM. The CDR3 protein is CASRPGQGGTDTQYF. In DNA, the CDR3 is TGTGCCAGCAGACCGGGACAGGGGGGTACAGATACGCAGTATTTT.

This clone was seen a few times. The gene calls are TRBV4-1 and TRBJ2-2; D not resolved. The CDR3 extends over 16 amino acids. Germline-derived CDR1 and CDR2 are MGHRA and YSYEKL. The V and J ends lost 1 base and 4 bases respectively, with 13 bases between them. The CDR3 loop is CASSQGNSLGTGELFF. DNA for the CDR3: TGCGCCAGCAGCCAAGGGAATAGCCTCGGCACCGGGGAGCTGTTTTTT.

This clone appeared a few times. The gene calls are TRBV29-1 and TRBJ2-7; 12 nucleotides match TRBD2. The CDR3 runs to 15 residues. Germline V gives CDR1 SQVTM, CDR2 ANQGSEA. With V trimmed by 2 bases and J by 2 bases, 4 bases remained unmatched. The CDR3 sequence is CSVENLAGGTYEQYF. Written as DNA, the CDR3 is TGCAGCGTTGAAAACCTAGCGGGAGGGACCTACGAGCAGTACTTC.

This clone has more than one count but fewer than ten. This chain joins TRBV19 and TRBJ2-3; possibly TRBD1 for D (6 bases). The CDR3 covers 13 residues. Germline CDR1 is LNHDA and CDR2 is SQIVND (reference sequence). Deletions cut 10 bases from V and 6 bases from J, with 17 bases between. The CDR3 DNA reads as TGTGCCACTAGCTGGAGTCAGGGGGATACGCAGTATTTT. Its protein is CATSWSQGDTQYF.

This chain joins TRBV19 and TRBJ2-4; no reliable D call. V was trimmed by 2 bases and J by 3 bases, leaving 5 bases between them. The CDR3 has 13 residues. Per germline, CDR1 LNHDA and CDR2 SQIVND (reference sequence). CDR3 nucleotides: TGTGCCAGTAGTATAAACAGCAAAAACATTCAGTACTTC. Its translation is CASSINSKNIQYF.

This sequence joins TRBV19 and TRBJ2-2; perhaps TRBD1 as D (6 bases). V lost 10 bases and J 4 bases, leaving 19 bases between the germline ends. Germline V gene data show CDR1 as LNHDA and CDR2 as SQIVND (reference sequence). The CDR3 has 15 residues. The CDR3 region has the DNA TGTGCCACCAGGAAGGGGGAGAGGGGCACCGGGGAGCTGTTTTTT. This codes for CATRKGERGTGELFF.

This clone turned up a few times. This chain joins TRBV28 and TRBJ2-5; weak D call: TRBD2 (5 bases). V dropped 3 bases and J dropped 5 bases, with 16 bases sitting between them. This CDR3 is built from 15 residues. Germline CDR1 is MDHEN and CDR2 is SYDVKM. The CDR3 DNA reads as TGTGCCAGCAGTTTGGGCGGAGGAGTGGTTGAGACCCAGTACTTC. The encoded protein is CASSLGGGVVETQYF.

V is TRBV5-1 and J is TRBJ2-3; D remains ambiguous. Germline values: CDR1 SGHRS, CDR2 YFSETQ. The CDR3 is 15 residues long. The V end was cut by 3 bases, the J end by 2 bases, with 13 bases between. The CDR3 here is CASSYDGALTDTQYF. The CDR3 nucleotides are TGCGCCAGCAGCTATGACGGAGCGCTCACAGATACGCAGTATTTT.

The chain joins TRBV7-9 to TRBJ2-3; weak D call: TRBD2 (5 bases). There are 14 residues in the CDR3. V was shortened by 3 bases and J by 0 bases, with 7 bases between the two germline ends. In germline, CDR1 is SEHNR, CDR2 FQNEAQ (reference sequence). This CDR3 reads CASSFGLSTDTQYF. The CDR3 region has the DNA TGTGCCAGCAGCTTTGGACTGAGCACAGATACGCAGTATTTT. Based on the CDR3 plus reference TRBV7-9 and TRBJ2-3, the full variable domain is DTGVSQNPRHKITKRGQNVTFRCDPISEHNRLYWYRQTLGQGPEFLTYFQNEAQLEKSRLLSDRFSAERPKGSFSTLEIQRTEQGDSAMYLCASSFGLSTDTQYFGPGTRLTVL.

This clone has more than one count but fewer than ten. Other DNA variants within this sample encode the same CDR3. This chain joins TRBV30 and TRBJ1-4; D is possibly TRBD1 (5 bases). The CDR3 loop spans 14 amino acids. Per the germline V gene, CDR1 is GTSNPN and CDR2 is SVGIG (reference sequence). Trimming removed 0 bases from V and 3 bases from J, with 8 bases in between. The CDR3 nucleotides are TGTGCCTGGAGTGTTGGGGGGGCTAATGAAAAACTGTTTTTT. It specifies CAWSVGGANEKLFF.